This T cell receptor beta chain was sequenced during a study of shared clonotypes between healthy human individuals. Across the study: Each donor contributed plates that comprised three CD4 naive, three CD4 memory, two CD8 naive and one CD8 memory. Study-level points and caveats: Only blood samples were collected, and tissue repertoires likely differ. It was expected that sequencing depth would affect clonotype sharing among donors.

Healthy adults negative for HIV, lacking recent acute infections or vaccinations, served as donors. Concerning this clone: Its antigen is unidentified. Other DNA sequences from this sample encode an identical CDR3 as well.

Data came from immunoSEQ multiplex PCR; TCRdb stores just in-frame clones and leaves some out. The sample lists roughly 2.5 million clones, approximately 90% seen once, with 0.13% to 0.15% in the top ten. This sequence was found in a young man in good health. What was sequenced was naive CD4+ T cells sorted from blood. The sample's subset: CD45RA+ positively selected.

The CDR3 nucleotides are TGTGCCAGCAGCTTAGAAACGGGAGGCTACACCTTC. It is translated as CASSLETGGYTF. The V call is TRBV7-9, the J call TRBJ1-2, with no clear D. Trimming took 1 base from V and 8 from J, leaving 8 bases between them. The CDR3 consists of 12 residues. Germline-derived CDR1 and CDR2 are SEHNR and FQNEAQ (reference sequence).